What follows is one TCR beta chain and its context. The antigen remains unidentified. V shed 2 bases and J shed 14 bases, with 14 bases lying between them. This CDR3 comprises 12 residues. Per the germline V gene, CDR1 is MDHEN and CDR2 is SYDVKM. The data originate from a study of shared clonotypes between healthy human individuals. Generated by immunoSEQ multiplex PCR, the TCRdb table keeps only in-frame clones and is missing some. The repertoire holds fewer than 850,000 clones, with around 72% as singletons. Study-wide findings and caveats: The represented genetic and exposure-history diversity was limited by the small number of donors. Richness estimates generally favored naive over memory subsets. Several donors had roughly 5% of their naive CD4 clonotypes in common.

The source of this sequence is a woman younger than 45 in good health. The chain uses TRBV28 and TRBJ2-3, with D uncertain. What was sequenced was memory CD4+ T cells sorted from blood. Subset here: CD45RA-negative fraction. Here the CDR3 reads CASSLGYLRRYF. In DNA, the CDR3 is TGTGCCAGCAGTTTAGGTTACCTCCGGAGGTATTTT. The full variable domain, completed using reference TRBV28 and TRBJ2-3, is DVKVTQSSRYLVKRTGEKVFLECVQDMDHENMFWYRQDPGLGLRLIYFSYDVKMKEKGDIPEGYSVSREKKERFSLILESASTNQTSMYLCASSLGYLRRYFGPGTRLTVL.